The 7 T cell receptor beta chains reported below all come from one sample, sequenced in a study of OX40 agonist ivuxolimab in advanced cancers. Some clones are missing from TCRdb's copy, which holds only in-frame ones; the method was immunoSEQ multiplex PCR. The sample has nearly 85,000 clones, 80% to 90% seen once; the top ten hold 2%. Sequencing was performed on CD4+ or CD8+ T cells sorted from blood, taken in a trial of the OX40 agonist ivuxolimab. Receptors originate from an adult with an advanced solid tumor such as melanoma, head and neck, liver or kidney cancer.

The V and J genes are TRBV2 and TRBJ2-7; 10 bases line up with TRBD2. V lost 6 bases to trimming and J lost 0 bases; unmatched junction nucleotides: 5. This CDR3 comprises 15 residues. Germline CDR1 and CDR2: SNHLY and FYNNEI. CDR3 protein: CASRGTSASSYEQYF. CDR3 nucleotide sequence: TGTGCCAGCAGGGGGACTAGCGCGAGCTCCTACGAGCAGTACTTC.

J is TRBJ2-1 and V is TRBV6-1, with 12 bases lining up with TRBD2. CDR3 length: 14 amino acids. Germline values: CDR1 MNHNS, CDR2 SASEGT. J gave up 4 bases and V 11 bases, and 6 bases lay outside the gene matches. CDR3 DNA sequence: TGTGCCGGAGGACTAGCGGGGCGTTACAATGAGCAGTTCTTC. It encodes CAGGLAGRYNEQFF.

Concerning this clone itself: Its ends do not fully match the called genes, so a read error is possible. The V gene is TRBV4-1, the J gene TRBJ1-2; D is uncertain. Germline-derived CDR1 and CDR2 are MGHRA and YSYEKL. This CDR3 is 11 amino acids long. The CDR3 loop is CASNQGYGYTF. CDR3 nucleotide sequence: TGCGCCAGCAACCAAGGTTACGGCTACACCTTC.

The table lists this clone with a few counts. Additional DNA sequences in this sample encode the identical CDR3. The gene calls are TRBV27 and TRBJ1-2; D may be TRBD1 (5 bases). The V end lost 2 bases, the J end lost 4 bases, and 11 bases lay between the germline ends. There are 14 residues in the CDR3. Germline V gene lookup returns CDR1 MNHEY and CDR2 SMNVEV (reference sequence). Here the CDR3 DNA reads TGTGCCAGCAGTTTAGGGGGATATCCCTATGGCTACACCTTC. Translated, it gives CASSLGGYPYGYTF.

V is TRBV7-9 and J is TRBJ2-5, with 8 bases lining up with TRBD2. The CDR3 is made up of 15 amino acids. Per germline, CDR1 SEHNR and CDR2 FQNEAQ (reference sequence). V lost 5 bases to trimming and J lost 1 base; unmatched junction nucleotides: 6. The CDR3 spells CASSPPGGAQETQYF. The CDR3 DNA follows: TGTGCCAGCAGCCCTCCCGGGGGGGCCCAAGAGACCCAGTACTTC.

CDR3 coding DNA: TGTGCCAGCAGTGAGGGACAGGGCCGCCCTTCACCCCTCCACTTT. Its translation is CASSEGQGRPSPLHF. The rearrangement links TRBV6-1 to TRBJ1-6; 9 bases match TRBD1. The CDR3 consists of 15 residues. Germline CDR1 reads MNHNS; CDR2 reads SASEGT. V lost 3 bases, J lost 9 bases, and 6 bases stayed unmatched.

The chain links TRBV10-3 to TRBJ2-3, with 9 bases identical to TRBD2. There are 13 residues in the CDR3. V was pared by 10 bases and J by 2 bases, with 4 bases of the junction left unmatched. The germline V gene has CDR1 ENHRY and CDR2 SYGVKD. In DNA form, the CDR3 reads TGTGCCACAATAGCGGGGGCCACAGATACGCAGTATTTT. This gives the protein CATIAGATDTQYF.